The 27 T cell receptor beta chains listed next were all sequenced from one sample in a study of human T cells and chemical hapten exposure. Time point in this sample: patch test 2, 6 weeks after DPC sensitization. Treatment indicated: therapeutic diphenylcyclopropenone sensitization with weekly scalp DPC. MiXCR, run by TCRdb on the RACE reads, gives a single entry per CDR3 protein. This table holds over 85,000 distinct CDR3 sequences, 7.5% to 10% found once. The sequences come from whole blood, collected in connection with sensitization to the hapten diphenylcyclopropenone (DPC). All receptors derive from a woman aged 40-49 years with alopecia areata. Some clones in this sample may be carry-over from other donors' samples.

DNA for the CDR3: TGTGCCAGCAGCCATGGAACAGGGAGCGGTTATGGCTACACCTTC. It codes for CASSHGTGSGYGYTF. The rearrangement joins TRBV14 to TRBJ1-2; a weak D match, TRBD1 (6 bases). The CDR3 totals 15 residues. Trimming took off 3 bases at V and 5 bases at J, with 16 bases between the two ends. Per germline, CDR1 SGHDN and CDR2 FVKESK.

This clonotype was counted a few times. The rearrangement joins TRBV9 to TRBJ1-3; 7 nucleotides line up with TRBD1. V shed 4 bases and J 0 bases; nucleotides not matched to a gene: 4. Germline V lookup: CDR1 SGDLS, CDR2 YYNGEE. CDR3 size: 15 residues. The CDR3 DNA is TGTGCCAGCAGCCCGACAGGGAACTCTGGAAACACCATATATTTT. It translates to CASSPTGNSGNTIYF.

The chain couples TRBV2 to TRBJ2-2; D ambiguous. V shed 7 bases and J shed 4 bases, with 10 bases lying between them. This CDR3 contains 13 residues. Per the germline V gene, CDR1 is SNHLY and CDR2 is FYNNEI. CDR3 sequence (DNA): TGTGCCAGCAAGTCCCTTGGCACCGGGGAGCTGTTTTTT. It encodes CASKSLGTGELFF.

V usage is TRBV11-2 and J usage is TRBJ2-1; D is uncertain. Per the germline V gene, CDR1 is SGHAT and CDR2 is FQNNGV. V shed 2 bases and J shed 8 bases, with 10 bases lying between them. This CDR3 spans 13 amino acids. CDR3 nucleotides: TGTGCCAGCAGCTTATACTGGCGTGATGAGCAGTTCTTC. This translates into CASSLYWRDEQFF.

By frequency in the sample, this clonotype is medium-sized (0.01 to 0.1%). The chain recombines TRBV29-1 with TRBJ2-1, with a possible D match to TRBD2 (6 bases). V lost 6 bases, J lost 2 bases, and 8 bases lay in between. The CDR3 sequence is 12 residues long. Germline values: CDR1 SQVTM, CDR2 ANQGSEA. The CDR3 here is CSVERAYNEQFF. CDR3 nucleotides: TGCAGCGTCGAGCGGGCCTACAATGAGCAGTTCTTC.

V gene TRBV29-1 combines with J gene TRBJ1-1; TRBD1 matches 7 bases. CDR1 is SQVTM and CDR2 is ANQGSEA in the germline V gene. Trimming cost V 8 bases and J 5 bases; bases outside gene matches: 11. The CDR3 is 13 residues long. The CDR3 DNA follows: TGCAGCTCCCCTCGGCCAGGGGGGACTGAAGCTTTCTTT. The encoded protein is CSSPRPGGTEAFF.

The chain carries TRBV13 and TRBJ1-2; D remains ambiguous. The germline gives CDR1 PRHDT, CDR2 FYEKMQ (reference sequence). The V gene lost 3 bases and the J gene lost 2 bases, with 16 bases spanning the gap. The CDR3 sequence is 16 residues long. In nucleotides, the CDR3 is TGTGCCAGCAGCTTCTCCCAGAGCATTTCAAACTATGGCTACACCTTC. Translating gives CASSFSQSISNYGYTF.

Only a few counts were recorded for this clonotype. The CDR3 DNA follows: TGTGCCAGCAGCGTACTTGAGACCCAGTACTTC. Translating gives CASSVLETQYF. This chain uses TRBV5-6 with TRBJ2-5; D is uncertain. CDR3 length equals 11 residues. V lost 4 bases, J lost 5 bases, and 6 bases lay in between. Germline V gene sequence: CDR1 SGHDT, CDR2 YYEEEE.

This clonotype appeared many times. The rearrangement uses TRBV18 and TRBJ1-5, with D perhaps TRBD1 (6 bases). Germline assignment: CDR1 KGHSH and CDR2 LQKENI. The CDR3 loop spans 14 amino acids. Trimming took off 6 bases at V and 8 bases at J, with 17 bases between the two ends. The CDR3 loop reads CASSTSSGEEPQHF. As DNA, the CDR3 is TGTGCCAGCTCGACCAGTTCAGGGGAGGAGCCCCAGCATTTT.

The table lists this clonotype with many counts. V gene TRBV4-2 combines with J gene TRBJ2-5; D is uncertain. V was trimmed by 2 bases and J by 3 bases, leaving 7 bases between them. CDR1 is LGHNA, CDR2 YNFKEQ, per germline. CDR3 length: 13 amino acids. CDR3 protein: CASSQSLKETQYF. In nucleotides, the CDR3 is TGTGCCAGCAGCCAAAGCCTCAAAGAGACCCAGTACTTC.

The CDR3 DNA reads TGTGCCAGCAGCCAAGATCTGAGGACGGGGACATACAATGAGCAGTTCTTC. As protein: CASSQDLRTGTYNEQFF. The chain employs TRBV3-1 and TRBJ2-1; D possibly corresponds to TRBD1 (6 bases). The CDR3 runs 17 residues. Germline V CDR1 and CDR2: LGHDT, YNNKEL (reference sequence). Trimming removed 0 bases from V and 4 bases from J, with 16 bases in between.

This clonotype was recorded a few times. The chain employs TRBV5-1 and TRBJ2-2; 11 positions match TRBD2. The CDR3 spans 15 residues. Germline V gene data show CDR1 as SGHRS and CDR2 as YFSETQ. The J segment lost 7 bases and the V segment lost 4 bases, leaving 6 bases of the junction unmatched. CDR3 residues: CASSQLAGEVGELFF. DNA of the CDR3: TGCGCCAGCAGCCAACTAGCGGGAGAAGTCGGGGAGCTGTTTTTT.

CDR3 in amino acids: CASSLGGLTGTHYYEQYF. The CDR3 nucleotides read TGTGCCAGCAGCTTAGGAGGGTTGACAGGGACCCACTACTACGAGCAGTACTTC. This chain uses TRBV7-9 with TRBJ2-7, with 7 positions matching TRBD1. The CDR3 sequence is 18 residues long. In germline, CDR1 is SEHNR, CDR2 FQNEAQ (reference sequence). Trimming removed 1 base from V and 3 bases from J; junction bases left unmatched: 15.

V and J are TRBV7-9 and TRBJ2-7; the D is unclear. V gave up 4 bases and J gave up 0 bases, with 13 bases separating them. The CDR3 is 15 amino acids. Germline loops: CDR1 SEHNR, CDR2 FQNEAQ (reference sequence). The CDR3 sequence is CASSSHRGPSYEQYF. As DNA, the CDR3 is TGTGCCAGCAGCTCACACCGTGGACCCTCCTACGAGCAGTACTTC.

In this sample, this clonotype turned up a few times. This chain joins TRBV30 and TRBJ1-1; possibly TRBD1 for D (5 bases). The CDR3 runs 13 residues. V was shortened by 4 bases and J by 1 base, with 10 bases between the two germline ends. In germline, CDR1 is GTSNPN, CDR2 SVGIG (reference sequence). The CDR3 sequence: CAWNQGRNTEAFF. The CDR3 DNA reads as TGTGCCTGGAATCAGGGCCGGAACACTGAAGCTTTCTTT.

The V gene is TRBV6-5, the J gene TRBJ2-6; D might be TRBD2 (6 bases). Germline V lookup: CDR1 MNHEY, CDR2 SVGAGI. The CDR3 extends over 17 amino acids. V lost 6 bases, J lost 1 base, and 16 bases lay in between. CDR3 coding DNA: TGTGCCAGCAGGCGGGACCCGTTAGGGTCTGGGGCCAACGTCCTGACTTTC. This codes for CASRRDPLGSGANVLTF.

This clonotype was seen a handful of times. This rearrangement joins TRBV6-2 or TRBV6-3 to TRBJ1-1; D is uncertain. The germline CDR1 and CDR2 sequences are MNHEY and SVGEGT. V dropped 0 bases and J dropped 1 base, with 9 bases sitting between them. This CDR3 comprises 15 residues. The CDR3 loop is CASSYSSSPNTEAFF. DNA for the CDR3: TGTGCCAGCAGTTACTCGTCCAGCCCGAACACTGAAGCTTTCTTT.

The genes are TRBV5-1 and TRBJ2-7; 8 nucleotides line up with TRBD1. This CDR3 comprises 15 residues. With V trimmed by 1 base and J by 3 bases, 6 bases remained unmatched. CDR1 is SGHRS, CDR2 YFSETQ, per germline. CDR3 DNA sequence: TGCGCCAGCAGCTTGTCAGGGGGCGCAGTCTACGAGCAGTACTTC. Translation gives CASSLSGGAVYEQYF.

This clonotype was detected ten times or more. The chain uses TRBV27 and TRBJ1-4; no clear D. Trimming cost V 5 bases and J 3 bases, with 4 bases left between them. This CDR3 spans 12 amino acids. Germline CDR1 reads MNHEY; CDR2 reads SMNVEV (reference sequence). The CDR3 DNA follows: TGTGCCAGCAGTGGGGCTAATGAAAAACTGTTTTTT. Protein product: CASSGANEKLFF. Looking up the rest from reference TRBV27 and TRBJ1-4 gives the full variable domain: EAQVTQNPRYLITVTGKKLTVTCSQNMNHEYMSWYRQDPGLGLRQIYYSMNVEVTDKGDVPEGYKVSRKEKRNFPLILESPSPNQTSLYFCASSGANEKLFFGSGTQLSVL.

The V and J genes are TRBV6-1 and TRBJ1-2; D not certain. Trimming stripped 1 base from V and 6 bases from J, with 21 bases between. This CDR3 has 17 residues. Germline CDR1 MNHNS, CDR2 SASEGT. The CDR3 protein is CASSEDVPRLGRDGYTF. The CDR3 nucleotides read TGTGCCAGCAGTGAAGACGTCCCCCGACTAGGGCGTGATGGCTACACCTTC.

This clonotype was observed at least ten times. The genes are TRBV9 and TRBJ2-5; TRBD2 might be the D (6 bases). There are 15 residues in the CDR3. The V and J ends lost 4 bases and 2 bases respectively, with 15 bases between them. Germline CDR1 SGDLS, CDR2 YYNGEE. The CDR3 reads CASSPTGLTQETQYF. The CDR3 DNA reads TGTGCCAGCAGCCCCACGGGACTGACTCAAGAGACCCAGTACTTC.

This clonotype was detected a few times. The CDR3 protein is CASSFRDRSDLKAFF. CDR3 DNA sequence: TGTGCCAGCAGCTTTAGAGACAGGTCGGACCTTAAAGCTTTCTTT. The rearrangement links TRBV7-3 to TRBJ1-1; possibly TRBD1 for D (6 bases). The V end was cut by 3 bases, the J end by 9 bases, with 20 bases between. CDR1 and CDR2 from the germline V gene are SGHTA and FQGTGA. CDR3 length: 15 amino acids.

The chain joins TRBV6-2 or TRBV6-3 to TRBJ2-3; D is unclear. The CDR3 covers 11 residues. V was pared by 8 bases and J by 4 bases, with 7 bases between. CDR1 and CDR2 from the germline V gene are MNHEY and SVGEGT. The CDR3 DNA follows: TGTGCCAGCGGCCTGGCAGATACGCAGTATTTT. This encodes CASGLADTQYF.

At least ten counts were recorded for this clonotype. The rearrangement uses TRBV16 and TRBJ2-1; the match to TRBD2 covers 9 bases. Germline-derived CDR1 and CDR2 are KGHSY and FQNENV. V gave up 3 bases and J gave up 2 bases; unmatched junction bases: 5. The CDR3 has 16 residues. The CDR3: CASSHPTSGTYNEQFF. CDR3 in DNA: TGTGCCAGCAGCCACCCGACTAGCGGCACCTACAATGAGCAGTTCTTC.

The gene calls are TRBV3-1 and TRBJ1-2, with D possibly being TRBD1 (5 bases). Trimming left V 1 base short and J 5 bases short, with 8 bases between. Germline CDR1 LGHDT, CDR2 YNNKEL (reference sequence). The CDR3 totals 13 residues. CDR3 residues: CASSQAGLYGYTF. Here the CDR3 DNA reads TGTGCCAGCAGCCAAGCAGGGTTGTATGGCTACACCTTC.

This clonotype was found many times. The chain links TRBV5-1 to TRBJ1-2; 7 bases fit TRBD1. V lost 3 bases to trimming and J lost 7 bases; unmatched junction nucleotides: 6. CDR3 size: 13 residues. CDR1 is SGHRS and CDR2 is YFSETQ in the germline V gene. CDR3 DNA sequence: TGCGCCAGCAGCTACTTACAGGGGACTGGCTACACCTTC. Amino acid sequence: CASSYLQGTGYTF.

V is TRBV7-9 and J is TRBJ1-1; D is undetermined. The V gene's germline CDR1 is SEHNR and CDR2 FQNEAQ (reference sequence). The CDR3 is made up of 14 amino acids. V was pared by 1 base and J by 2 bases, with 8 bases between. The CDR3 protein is CASSLGQENTEAFF. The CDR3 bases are TGTGCCAGCAGCTTAGGTCAGGAAAACACTGAAGCTTTCTTT.